This record concerns one TCR beta chain sequence. Antigen specificity is unknown. This record belongs to a study of response to subunit inactivated influenza vaccine. The CDR3 covers 14 residues. V lost 0 bases and J lost 4, with 9 bases in between. Germline V CDR1 and CDR2: SGHRS, YFSETQ. In TCRdb, the RT-PCR reads were re-called with MiXCR into one record per CDR3 protein. The table records 750,000 to 850,000 distinct CDR3 sequences, approximately 18% of them present only once. Study conclusions and caveats: There was a suggestion from the authors that each seasonal influenza vaccination recruits few new T cells.

This specimen was PBMCs from blood, taken 4 to 6 days after vaccination. The chain carries TRBV5-1 and TRBJ2-3; tentative D call: TRBD2 (6 bases). The TCR sequence derives from a man aged 50 to 59 who received an inactivated influenza vaccine. CDR3 residues: CASSLEEGADTQYF. CDR3 DNA sequence: TGCGCCAGCAGCTTGGAGGAGGGAGCAGATACGCAGTATTTT.